The rows below give T cell receptor beta chains drawn from one sample of a study of chemoradiotherapy in HPV16-positive cancers. The assay was immunoSEQ multiplex PCR, and TCRdb's table has in-frame clones only and misses some. Of under 15,000 clones listed, 78% were seen once; the top ten hold 2% to 2.5%. The specimen was taken from a patient who underwent chemoradiotherapy. These receptors all stem from a human donor with HPV-associated anogenital cancer. The CDR3 runs from the conserved cysteine through the conserved F or W. The order of the fields is D gene, clone size, J gene, V gene, CDR3 DNA, CDR3 protein. D genes are given only for firm matches. Size is stated for part of the rows, as once, few or many counts, or as a class when the clone is expanded.

D: NA
size: NA
J: TRBJ2-7
V: TRBV7-9
DNA: TGTGCCAGCAGCTTTGGCGGGTCCGCCTACGAGCAGTACTTC
CDR3: CASSFGGSAYEQYF

D: NA
size: NA
J: TRBJ1-5
V: TRBV19
DNA: TGTGCCAGTAGTATAGGGGGGGGAAGCAATCAGCCCCAGCATTTT
CDR3: CASSIGGGSNQPQHF

D: NA
size: NA
J: TRBJ1-1
V: TRBV6-6
DNA: TGTGCCACCGACAGCACTGAAGCTTTCTTT
CDR3: CATDSTEAFF

D: NA
size: once
J: TRBJ1-1
V: TRBV6-6
DNA: TGTGCCAGCAGCTCCTTCCGGCGCCCTGAAGCTTTCTTT
CDR3: CASSSFRRPEAFF

D: TRBD1
size: NA
J: TRBJ2-3
V: TRBV27
DNA: TGTGCCAGCAGTTCCCGACAGGGTGTAGGCACAGATACGCAGTATTTT
CDR3: CASSSRQGVGTDTQYF

D: NA
size: NA
J: TRBJ1-2
V: TRBV19
DNA: TGTGCCAGTACCACCGGACAGATTTTAGAAGGCTACACCTTC
CDR3: CASTTGQILEGYTF

D: NA
size: NA
J: TRBJ2-4
V: TRBV7-2
DNA: TGTGCCAGCAGCTTTTTCCCTACAGACAAATACTTCAAAAACATTCAGTACTTC
CDR3: CASSFFPTDKYFKNIQYF

D: NA
size: NA
J: TRBJ1-1
V: TRBV14
DNA: TGTGCCAGCAGCGCCTACAGGGAGGACACTGAAGCTTTCTTT
CDR3: CASSAYREDTEAFF

D: NA
size: NA
J: TRBJ2-7
V: TRBV5-8
DNA: TGTGCCAGCAGCATAGCAGGGATCTACGAGCAGTACTTC
CDR3: CASSIAGIYEQYF

D: NA
size: NA
J: TRBJ2-2
V: TRBV5-1
DNA: TGCGCCAGCGGCAGACAGGAATCGAACACCGGGGAGCTGTTTTTT
CDR3: CASGRQESNTGELFF

D: TRBD1
size: NA
J: TRBJ1-1
V: TRBV6-1
DNA: TGTGCCAGCAGTGTATCCCAACAGGGGAAAGCTTTCTTT
CDR3: CASSVSQQGKAFF

D: NA
size: few
J: TRBJ1-2
V: TRBV27
DNA: TGTGCCAGCAGACCTCACCAGGACGGTTTTTCCTATGGCTACACCTTC
CDR3: CASRPHQDGFSYGYTF

D: NA
size: NA
J: TRBJ1-3
V: TRBV6-6
DNA: TGTGCCAGCAGTTGGGCTTCGCGCTCTGGAAACACCATATATTTT
CDR3: CASSWASRSGNTIYF

D: NA
size: once
J: TRBJ2-5
V: TRBV9
DNA: TGTGCCAGCAGCGTAGGAAGGTACCAAGAGACCCAGTACTTC
CDR3: CASSVGRYQETQYF

D: NA
size: NA
J: TRBJ2-5
V: TRBV5-1
DNA: TGCGCCAGCAGCCCTACAGGTGTTCAAGAGACCCAGTACTTC
CDR3: CASSPTGVQETQYF

D: NA
size: few
J: TRBJ1-1
V: TRBV7-2
DNA: TGTGCCAGCAGGCGCGCCCAGGGGAGCACTGAAGCTTTCTTT
CDR3: CASRRAQGSTEAFF

D: NA
size: NA
J: TRBJ2-7
V: TRBV7-9
DNA: TGTGCCAGCAGCCCCCGGACCTCTTCATCGGACGCCTACGAGCAGTACTTC
CDR3: CASSPRTSSSDAYEQYF

D: TRBD1
size: once
J: TRBJ2-7
V: TRBV5-1
DNA: TGCGCCAGCAGCCCGGGACAGGGCTCCTACGAGCAGTACTTC
CDR3: CASSPGQGSYEQYF

D: NA
size: NA
J: TRBJ2-7
V: TRBV18
DNA: TGTGCCAGCTCACCCTCGGGGGTATCATCCTCCTACGAGCAGTACTTC
CDR3: CASSPSGVSSSYEQYF

D: NA
size: NA
J: TRBJ2-2
V: TRBV5-1
DNA: TGCGCCAGCAGCCCAAGGGCCGCGAACACCGGGGAGCTGTTTTTT
CDR3: CASSPRAANTGELFF

D: NA
size: NA
J: TRBJ1-6
V: TRBV6-1
DNA: TGTGCCAGCAGTGAAGGCCCCGGGGTCGCGTCACCCCTCCACTTT
CDR3: CASSEGPGVASPLHF

D: NA
size: NA
J: TRBJ1-1
V: TRBV2
DNA: TGTGCCAGCAGTGAAGCGGCGGGGAACACTGAAGCTTTCTTT
CDR3: CASSEAAGNTEAFF

D: NA
size: NA
J: TRBJ1-2
V: TRBV2
DNA: TGTGCCAGCAGTGAAGGGACAACTTATGGCTACACCTTC
CDR3: CASSEGTTYGYTF